This is a list of T cell receptor beta chains from one sample in a study of spatial heterogeneity in lung cancer. TCRdb reprocessed the 5' RACE reads with MiXCR, giving one entry per CDR3 protein. The table includes about 92,000 distinct CDR3 sequences, about an eighth detected once. The sample here was PBMCs, taken at surgery. These receptors were collected from a male donor with early-stage non-small cell lung cancer. Both conserved end residues are part of each CDR3. Fields, in order: J gene, CDR3 length, D gene, V gene, clone size, CDR3 protein, CDR3 DNA. The D gene is left open where the match is weak. Clone sizes are given selectively: once, few, many, or a class where the clone is expanded.

J: TRBJ2-2; length: 16; D: TRBD1; V: TRBV19; size: many; CDR3: CASSQLGTGNTGELFF; DNA: TGTGCCAGTAGTCAACTCGGGACAGGGAACACCGGGGAGCTGTTTTTT
J: TRBJ2-2; length: 19; D: .; V: TRBV6-2/TRBV6-3; size: few; CDR3: CASSYSIATQSENTGELFF; DNA: TGTGCCAGCAGTTACTCTATAGCCACCCAGAGCGAGAACACCGGGGAGCTGTTTTTT
J: TRBJ1-1; length: 14; D: .; V: TRBV7-8; size: many; CDR3: CASSLVIRDAEAFF; DNA: TGTGCCAGCAGCTTAGTGATCAGGGACGCTGAAGCTTTCTTT
J: TRBJ1-2; length: 11; D: .; V: TRBV28; size: .; CDR3: CASEGGNGYTF; DNA: TGTGCCAGCGAGGGCGGGAATGGCTACACCTTC
J: TRBJ2-7; length: 13; D: TRBD2; V: TRBV7-2; size: .; CDR3: CASSPSGVGEQYF; DNA: TGTGCCAGCAGCCCCAGCGGGGTAGGCGAGCAGTACTTC
J: TRBJ1-6; length: 14; D: TRBD1; V: TRBV12-3/TRBV12-4; size: few; CDR3: CASSRQGTNSPLHF; DNA: TGTGCCAGCAGCAGACAGGGAACTAATTCACCCCTCCACTTT
J: TRBJ2-7; length: 14; D: .; V: TRBV7-2; size: .; CDR3: CASSLVGAGNEQYF; DNA: TGTGCCAGCAGCCTAGTGGGGGCAGGTAACGAGCAGTACTTC
J: TRBJ1-1; length: 13; D: TRBD1; V: TRBV10-3; size: many; CDR3: CAVRDRDSTEAFF; DNA: TGTGCCGTCCGGGACAGGGATTCCACTGAAGCTTTCTTT
J: TRBJ2-1; length: 13; D: .; V: TRBV5-4; size: .; CDR3: CASRKGEYNEQFF; DNA: TGTGCCAGCAGAAAAGGGGAATACAATGAGCAGTTCTTC
J: TRBJ2-5; length: 18; D: .; V: TRBV5-1; size: few; CDR3: CASSLQGRDSRIQETQYF; DNA: TGCGCCAGCAGCTTGCAGGGGAGAGATAGCCGAATCCAAGAGACCCAGTACTTC
J: TRBJ1-2; length: 15; D: .; V: TRBV7-9; size: many; CDR3: CASSPRTGSNYGYTF; DNA: TGTGCCAGCAGCCCTAGAACAGGTTCTAACTATGGCTACACCTTC
J: TRBJ2-1; length: 14; D: .; V: TRBV18; size: few; CDR3: CASSPILGRNEQFF; DNA: TGTGCCAGCTCACCAATATTAGGGCGCAATGAGCAGTTCTTC
J: TRBJ2-1; length: 16; D: TRBD2; V: TRBV4-3; size: .; CDR3: CASSQRLAGTYNEQFF; DNA: TGCGCCAGCAGCCAGCGACTAGCGGGGACCTACAATGAGCAGTTCTTC
J: TRBJ2-1; length: 15; D: .; V: TRBV11-2; size: few; CDR3: CASSLGQGLYNEQFF; DNA: TGTGCCAGCAGCTTAGGACAGGGACTCTACAATGAGCAGTTCTTC
J: TRBJ2-3; length: 16; D: TRBD1; V: TRBV4-3; size: .; CDR3: CASSRRTGSLADTQYF; DNA: TGCGCCAGCAGCCGGAGGACAGGGTCTCTCGCAGATACGCAGTATTTT
J: TRBJ2-6; length: 18; D: TRBD2; V: TRBV27; size: many; CDR3: CASSRVGGSYSGANVLTF; DNA: TGTGCCAGCAGCAGGGTCGGGGGGAGCTACTCTGGGGCCAACGTCCTGACTTTC
J: TRBJ2-2; length: 11; D: .; V: TRBV3-1; size: .; CDR3: CASSRSGELFF; DNA: TGTGCCAGCAGCCGGAGCGGGGAGCTGTTTTTT
J: TRBJ2-1; length: 14; D: .; V: TRBV4-1; size: many; CDR3: CASSDAGSYNEQFF; DNA: TGCGCCAGCAGCGACGCGGGGAGCTACAATGAGCAGTTCTTC
J: TRBJ2-1; length: 14; D: TRBD2; V: TRBV7-2; size: few; CDR3: CASSLGTSVNEQFF; DNA: TGTGCCAGCAGCTTAGGGACTAGCGTCAATGAGCAGTTCTTC
J: TRBJ2-3; length: 13; D: .; V: TRBV6-1; size: once; CDR3: CASSRVFGDTQYF; DNA: TGTGCCAGCAGTCGGGTCTTTGGGGATACGCAGTATTTT
J: TRBJ2-7; length: 13; D: TRBD1; V: TRBV5-1; size: many; CDR3: CASSKGQAYEQYF; DNA: TGCGCCAGCAGCAAGGGACAGGCCTACGAGCAGTACTTC
J: TRBJ2-3; length: 13; D: TRBD1; V: TRBV6-2/TRBV6-3; size: few; CDR3: CASRNTGGDTQYF; DNA: TGTGCCAGCAGAAATACAGGGGGCGATACGCAGTATTTT
J: TRBJ1-5; length: 15; D: .; V: TRBV19; size: .; CDR3: CASSSTGYSNQPQHF; DNA: TGTGCCAGTAGTTCGACAGGTTATAGCAATCAGCCCCAGCATTTT
J: TRBJ1-1; length: 17; D: TRBD1; V: TRBV20-1; size: many; CDR3: CSARVGQGFWMNTEAFF; DNA: TGCAGTGCTAGAGTGGGACAGGGTTTTTGGATGAACACTGAAGCTTTCTTT
J: TRBJ2-7; length: 14; D: .; V: TRBV20-1; size: .; CDR3: CSATGQEGYHEQYF; DNA: TGCAGTGCAACCGGGCAGGAAGGATACCACGAGCAGTACTTC
J: TRBJ2-3; length: 12; D: TRBD2; V: TRBV29-1; size: .; CDR3: CSGSGTPDTQYF; DNA: TGCAGCGGTAGCGGGACTCCAGATACGCAGTATTTT